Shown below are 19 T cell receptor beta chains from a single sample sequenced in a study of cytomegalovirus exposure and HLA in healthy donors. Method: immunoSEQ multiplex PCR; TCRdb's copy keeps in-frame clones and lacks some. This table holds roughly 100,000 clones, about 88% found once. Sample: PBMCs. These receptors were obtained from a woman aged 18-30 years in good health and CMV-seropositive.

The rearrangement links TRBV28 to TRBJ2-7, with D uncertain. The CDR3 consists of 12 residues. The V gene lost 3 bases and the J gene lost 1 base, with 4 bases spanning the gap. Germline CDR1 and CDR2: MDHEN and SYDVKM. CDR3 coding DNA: TGTGCCAGCAGTTTTCAGTCCTACGAGCAGTACTTC. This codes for CASSFQSYEQYF.

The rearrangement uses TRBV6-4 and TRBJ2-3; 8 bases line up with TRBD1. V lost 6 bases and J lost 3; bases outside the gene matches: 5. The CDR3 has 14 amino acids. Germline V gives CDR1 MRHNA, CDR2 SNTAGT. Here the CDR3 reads CASSPTGETDTQYF. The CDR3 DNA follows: TGTGCCAGCAGCCCGACAGGGGAGACAGATACGCAGTATTTT.

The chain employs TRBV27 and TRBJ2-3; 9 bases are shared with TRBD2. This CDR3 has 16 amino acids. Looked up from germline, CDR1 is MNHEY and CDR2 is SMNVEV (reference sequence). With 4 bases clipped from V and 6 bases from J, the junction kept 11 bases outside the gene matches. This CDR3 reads CASSSPLRGGQDTQYF. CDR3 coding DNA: TGTGCCAGCAGTTCCCCCTTGCGGGGGGGGCAGGATACGCAGTATTTT.

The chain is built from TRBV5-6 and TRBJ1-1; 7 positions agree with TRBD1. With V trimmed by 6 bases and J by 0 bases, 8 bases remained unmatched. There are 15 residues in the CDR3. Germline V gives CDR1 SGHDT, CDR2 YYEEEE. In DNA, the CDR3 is TGTGCCAGCACCACAACGGGACAGATGAACACTGAAGCTTTCTTT. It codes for CASTTTGQMNTEAFF.

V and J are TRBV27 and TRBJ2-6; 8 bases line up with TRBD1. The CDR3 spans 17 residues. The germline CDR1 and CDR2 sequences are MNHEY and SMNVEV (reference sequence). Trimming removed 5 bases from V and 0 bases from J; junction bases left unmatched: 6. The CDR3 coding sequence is TGTGCCAGCAGTCTAGGACAGGGCCCCTCTGGGGCCAACGTCCTGACTTTC. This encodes CASSLGQGPSGANVLTF.

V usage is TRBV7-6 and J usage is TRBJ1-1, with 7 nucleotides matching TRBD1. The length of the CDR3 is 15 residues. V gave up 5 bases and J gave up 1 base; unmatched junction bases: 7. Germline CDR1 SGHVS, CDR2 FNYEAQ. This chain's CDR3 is CASSQLRTGNTEAFF. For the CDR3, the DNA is TGTGCCAGCAGCCAACTCCGGACAGGGAACACTGAAGCTTTCTTT. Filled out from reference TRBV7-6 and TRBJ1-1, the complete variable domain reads GAGVSQSPRYKVTKRGQDVALRCDPISGHVSLYWYRQALGQGPEFLTYFNYEAQQDKSGLPNDRFSAERPEGSISTLTIQRTEQRDSAMYRCASSQLRTGNTEAFFGQGTRLTVV.

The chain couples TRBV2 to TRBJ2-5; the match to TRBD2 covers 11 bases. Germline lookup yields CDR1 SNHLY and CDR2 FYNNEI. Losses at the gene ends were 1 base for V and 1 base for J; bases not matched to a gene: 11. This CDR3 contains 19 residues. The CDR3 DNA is TGTGCCAGCAGTGAAGTTCCACTAGCGGGGGCCCGAACCCAAGAGACCCAGTACTTC. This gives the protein CASSEVPLAGARTQETQYF. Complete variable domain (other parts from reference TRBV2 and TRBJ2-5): EPEVTQTPSHQVTQMGQEVILRCVPISNHLYFYWYRQILGQKVEFLVSFYNNEISEKSEIFDDQFSVERPDGSNFTLKIRSTKLEDSAMYFCASSEVPLAGARTQETQYFGPGTRLLVL.

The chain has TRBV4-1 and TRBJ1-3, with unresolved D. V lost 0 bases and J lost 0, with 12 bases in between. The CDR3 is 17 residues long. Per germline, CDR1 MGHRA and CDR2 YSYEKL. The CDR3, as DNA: TGCGCCAGCAGCCAAGAGGAGAGTAGGTCCTCTGGAAACACCATATATTTT. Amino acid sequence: CASSQEESRSSGNTIYF.

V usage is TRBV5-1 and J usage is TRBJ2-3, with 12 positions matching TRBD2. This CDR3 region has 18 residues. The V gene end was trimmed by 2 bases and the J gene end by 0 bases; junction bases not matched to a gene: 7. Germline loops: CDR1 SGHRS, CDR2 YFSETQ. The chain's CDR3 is CASSFGLAGSVSTDTQYF. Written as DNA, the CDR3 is TGCGCCAGCAGCTTTGGACTAGCGGGGAGTGTTAGCACAGATACGCAGTATTTT.

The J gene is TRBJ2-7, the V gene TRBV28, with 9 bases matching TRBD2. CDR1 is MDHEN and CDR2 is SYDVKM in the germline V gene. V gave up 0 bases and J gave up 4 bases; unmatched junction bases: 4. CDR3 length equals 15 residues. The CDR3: CASSLWAGGQYEQYV. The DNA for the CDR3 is TGTGCCAGCAGTTTATGGGCGGGGGGGCAATACGAGCAGTACGTC.

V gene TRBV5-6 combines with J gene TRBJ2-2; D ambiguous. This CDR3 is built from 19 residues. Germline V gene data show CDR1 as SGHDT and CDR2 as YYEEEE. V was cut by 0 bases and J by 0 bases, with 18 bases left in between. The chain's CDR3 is CASSLGQARRYSNTGELFF. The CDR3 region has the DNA TGTGCCAGCAGCTTGGGGCAGGCGCGCCGTTACTCGAACACCGGGGAGCTGTTTTTT.

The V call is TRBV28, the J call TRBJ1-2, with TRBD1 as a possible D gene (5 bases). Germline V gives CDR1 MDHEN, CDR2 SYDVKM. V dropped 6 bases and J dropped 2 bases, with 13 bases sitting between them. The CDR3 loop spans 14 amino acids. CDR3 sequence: CASRTSGANYGYTF. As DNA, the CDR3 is TGTGCCAGCAGAACCTCTGGGGCCAACTATGGCTACACCTTC.

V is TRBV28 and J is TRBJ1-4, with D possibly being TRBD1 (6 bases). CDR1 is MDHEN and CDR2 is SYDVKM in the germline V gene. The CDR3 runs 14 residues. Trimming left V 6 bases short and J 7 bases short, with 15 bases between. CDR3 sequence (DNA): TGTGCCAGCAGCTCTGCAGGGGAAGGTGAAAAACTGTTTTTT. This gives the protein CASSSAGEGEKLFF.

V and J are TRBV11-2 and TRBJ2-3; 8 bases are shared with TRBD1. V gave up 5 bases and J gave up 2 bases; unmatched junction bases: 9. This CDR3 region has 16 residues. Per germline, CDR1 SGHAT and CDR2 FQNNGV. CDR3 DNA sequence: TGTGCCAGCAGCCCTCTACAGGGGGGTTTCACAGATACGCAGTATTTT. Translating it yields CASSPLQGGFTDTQYF.

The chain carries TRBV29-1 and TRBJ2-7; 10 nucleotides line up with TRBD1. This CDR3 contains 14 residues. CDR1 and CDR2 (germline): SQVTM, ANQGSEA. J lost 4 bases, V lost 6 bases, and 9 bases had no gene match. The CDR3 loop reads CSVASRGQGYEQYF. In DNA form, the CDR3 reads TGCAGCGTCGCGTCTCGGGGACAGGGGTACGAGCAGTACTTC.

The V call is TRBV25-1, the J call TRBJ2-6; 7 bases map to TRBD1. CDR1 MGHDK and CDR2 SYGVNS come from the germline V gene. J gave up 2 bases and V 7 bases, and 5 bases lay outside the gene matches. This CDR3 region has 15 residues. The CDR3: CASTTGTAGANVLTF. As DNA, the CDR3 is TGTGCCAGCACTACCGGGACAGCTGGGGCCAACGTCCTGACTTTC. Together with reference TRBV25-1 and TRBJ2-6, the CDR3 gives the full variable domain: EADIYQTPRYLVIGTGKKITLECSQTMGHDKMYWYQQDPGMELHLIHYSYGVNSTEKGDLSSESTVSRIRTEHFPLTLESARPSHTSQYLCASTTGTAGANVLTFGAGSRLTVL.

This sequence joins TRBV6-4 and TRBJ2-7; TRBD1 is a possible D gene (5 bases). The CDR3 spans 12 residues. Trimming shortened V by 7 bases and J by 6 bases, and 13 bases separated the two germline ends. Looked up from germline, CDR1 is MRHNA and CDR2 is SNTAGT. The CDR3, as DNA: TGTGCCAGCACCCTTGACAGACGCGAGCAGTACTTC. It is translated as CASTLDRREQYF.

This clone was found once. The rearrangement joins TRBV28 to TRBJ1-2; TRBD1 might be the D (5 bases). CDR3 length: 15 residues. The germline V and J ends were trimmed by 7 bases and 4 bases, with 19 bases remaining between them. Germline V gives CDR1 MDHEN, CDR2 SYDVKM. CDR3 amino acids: CASNPGTAQSYGYTF. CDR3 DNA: TGTGCCAGCAATCCCGGGACTGCGCAGAGCTATGGCTACACCTTC.

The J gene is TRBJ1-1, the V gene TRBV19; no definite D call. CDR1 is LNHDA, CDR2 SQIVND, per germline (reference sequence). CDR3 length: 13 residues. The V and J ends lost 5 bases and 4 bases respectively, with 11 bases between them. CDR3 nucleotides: TGTGCCAGTAGTTTCTGGGAGGGCACTGAAGCTTTCTTT. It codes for CASSFWEGTEAFF.